This is a list of T cell receptor beta chains from one sample in a study of T cell repertoires in cytomegalovirus infection. TCRdb re-analysed the reads in MiXCR, keeping a single row per CDR3 protein. The top ten hold about 23% of the sample, which has around 200,000 distinct CDR3 sequences, roughly a sixth seen once. The specimen was CD8+ T cells from PBMCs. These TCRs come from a human donor in good health (CMV status not recorded). Some clones in this sample may be carry-over from other donors' samples. CDR3s include the opening cysteine and the closing phenylalanine or tryptophan. The order of the fields is V gene, clone size, D gene, J gene, CDR3 protein, CDR3 DNA. A D gene is named only where the DNA matches it firmly. Clone size appears in some rows only: once, few, many, or a class for an expanded clone.

TRBV7-9	-	-	TRBJ2-1	CASTKQVSNSYNEQFF	TGTGCCAGCACCAAACAGGTTTCAAATTCCTACAATGAGCAGTTCTTC
TRBV7-6	few	TRBD2	TRBJ2-2	CASSYTSGGGTGELFF	TGTGCCAGCAGCTATACTAGCGGGGGGGGCACCGGGGAGCTGTTTTTT
TRBV7-2	few	-	TRBJ1-5	CASSLFGPRQINPYSNQPQHF	TGTGCCAGCAGCTTATTTGGCCCGAGACAGATAAATCCCTATAGCAATCAGCCCCAGCATTTT
TRBV14	-	-	TRBJ2-1	CASSHEGLWNEQFF	TGTGCCAGCAGCCATGAGGGACTGTGGAATGAGCAGTTCTTC
TRBV20-1	-	-	TRBJ2-7	CSARSRTVSYEQYF	TGCAGTGCTAGAAGTCGGACAGTTTCCTACGAGCAGTACTTC
TRBV20-1	many	-	TRBJ2-1	CSARPSDWIEQFF	TGCAGTGCTAGGCCCTCCGACTGGATTGAGCAGTTCTTC
TRBV7-2	few	-	TRBJ2-5	CASSLDDGRGGETQYF	TGTGCCAGCAGCTTAGATGATGGGCGGGGTGGGGAGACCCAGTACTTC
TRBV7-9	-	TRBD1	TRBJ1-2	CASSRTGIGYGYTF	TGTGCCAGCAGCCGGACAGGGATCGGTTATGGCTACACCTTC
TRBV7-2	many	TRBD1	TRBJ1-6	CASSLGDSSYNSPLHF	TGTGCCAGCAGCTTAGGGGACAGCTCCTATAATTCACCCCTCCACTTT
TRBV5-4	-	-	TRBJ2-7	CASSMTYSYEQYF	TGTGCCAGCAGCATGACGTATTCCTACGAGCAGTACTTC
TRBV6-5	-	-	TRBJ1-4	CASSYGPGANEKLFF	TGTGCCAGCAGTTACGGGCCAGGGGCTAATGAAAAACTGTTTTTT
TRBV28	few	-	TRBJ2-4	CASSLGTLPRAKNIQYF	TGTGCCAGCAGTTTAGGGACCCTCCCTCGGGCCAAAAACATTCAGTACTTC
TRBV7-3	few	-	TRBJ2-7	CASSFLRGGKSPPEQYF	TGTGCCAGCAGCTTCCTTCGAGGGGGGAAGAGCCCTCCCGAGCAGTACTTC
TRBV12-3/TRBV12-4	few	TRBD1	TRBJ2-7	CASSLTGAEQYF	TGTGCCAGCAGCCTGACAGGGGCGGAGCAGTACTTC
TRBV7-2	few	-	TRBJ2-3	CASSLTRVKTDTQYF	TGTGCCAGCAGCTTAACCAGGGTTAAGACAGATACGCAGTATTTT
TRBV7-2	-	-	TRBJ2-5	CASSLSPVIETQYF	TGTGCCAGCAGCTTAAGTCCTGTCATAGAGACCCAGTACTTC
TRBV7-2	-	-	TRBJ1-2	CASSFSQGGDGYTF	TGTGCCAGCAGCTTCAGCCAGGGAGGTGATGGCTACACCTTC
TRBV28	many	-	TRBJ2-7	CASNLREMGSYEQYF	TGTGCCAGCAATCTCCGGGAGATGGGGTCCTACGAGCAGTACTTC
TRBV12-3/TRBV12-4	few	TRBD1	TRBJ1-2	CASSSGTGRNYGYTF	TGTGCCAGCAGTTCGGGGACAGGGCGAAACTATGGCTACACCTTC
TRBV7-8	-	-	TRBJ1-2	CASSPSGLAPYGYTF	TGTGCCAGCAGCCCGAGCGGGCTTGCTCCCTATGGCTACACCTTC
TRBV20-1	-	-	TRBJ2-1	CSARRWGVEQFF	TGCAGTGCTAGACGGTGGGGCGTTGAGCAGTTCTTC
TRBV7-6	few	-	TRBJ2-1	CASSLAWGENEQFF	TGTGCCAGCAGCTTAGCTTGGGGTGAGAATGAGCAGTTCTTC
TRBV28	-	-	TRBJ1-5	CASSPPGQTPTSNQPQHF	TGTGCCAGCAGTCCGCCGGGCCAGACCCCTACTAGCAATCAGCCCCAGCATTTT
TRBV12-3/TRBV12-4	-	-	TRBJ1-6	CASSLTSPNSPLHF	TGTGCCAGCAGTTTAACAAGCCCCAATTCACCCCTCCACTTT
TRBV25-1	-	-	TRBJ2-3	CASSESKKSTDTQYF	TGTGCCAGCAGTGAATCCAAGAAGAGCACAGATACGCAGTATTTT
TRBV7-9	many	-	TRBJ1-1	CASSDLQKNTEAFF	TGTGCCAGCAGCGACCTACAGAAGAACACTGAAGCTTTCTTT
TRBV12-5	few	-	TRBJ2-7	CASGLEGSLYEQYF	TGTGCTAGTGGTTTAGAGGGCAGCCTCTACGAGCAGTACTTC
TRBV27	few	-	TRBJ2-1	CASSLTTSNEQFF	TGTGCCAGCAGTTTAACGACTAGTAATGAGCAGTTCTTC
TRBV2	-	TRBD2	TRBJ2-5	CASSRVNSGPSGGTQETQYF	TGTGCCAGCAGTAGGGTCAACAGTGGGCCCAGCGGGGGGACCCAAGAGACCCAGTACTTC
TRBV12-3/TRBV12-4	-	-	TRBJ1-6	CASSTGPREPNSPLHF	TGTGCCAGCAGTACCGGACCCCGGGAGCCCAATTCACCCCTCCACTTT
TRBV6-6	-	-	TRBJ1-2	CASDSGGGGGYTF	TGTGCCAGCGACTCCGGAGGCGGGGGTGGCTACACCTTC
TRBV7-6	few	-	TRBJ1-1	CASTSGNTEAFF	TGTGCCAGCACCTCGGGGAACACTGAAGCTTTCTTT
TRBV4-2	-	-	TRBJ1-6	CASSQGYASPLHF	TGTGCCAGCAGCCAAGGTTACGCTTCACCCCTCCACTTT
TRBV7-8	-	TRBD1	TRBJ1-2	CASSQTLGQGAYTF	TGTGCCAGCAGCCAAACGCTGGGACAGGGGGCTTACACCTTC
TRBV7-9	-	TRBD2	TRBJ2-1	CASSLVAGSGNEQFF	TGTGCCAGCAGCTTAGTAGCGGGCTCGGGGAATGAGCAGTTCTTC
TRBV7-2	few	-	TRBJ1-4	CASSKGRSNEKLFF	TGTGCCAGCAGTAAGGGGAGGTCCAATGAAAAACTGTTTTTT
TRBV2	few	-	TRBJ1-1	CASLSGTADHTEAFF	TGTGCCAGTTTATCCGGGACGGCAGACCACACTGAAGCTTTCTTT
TRBV6-2/TRBV6-3	-	-	TRBJ2-7	CASGETGSYEQYF	TGTGCCAGCGGAGAAACAGGATCCTACGAGCAGTACTTC
TRBV12-3/TRBV12-4	-	-	TRBJ1-1	CASSLTERNTEAFF	TGTGCCAGCAGTTTGACGGAGAGGAACACTGAAGCTTTCTTT
TRBV29-1	few	TRBD2	TRBJ2-7	CSVGGVFMGRYEQYF	TGCAGCGTCGGGGGGGTGTTCATGGGGCGCTACGAGCAGTACTTC
TRBV15	few	-	TRBJ2-2	CATSRDDTGELFF	TGTGCCACCAGCAGAGATGACACCGGGGAGCTGTTTTTT
TRBV28	few	-	TRBJ2-5	CASSTDRPQETQYF	TGTGCCAGCAGTACCGACAGACCCCAAGAGACCCAGTACTTC
TRBV14	-	-	TRBJ2-7	CASSRDTGSKGEQYF	TGTGCCAGCAGCCGCGATACAGGGAGTAAGGGCGAGCAGTACTTC
TRBV7-2	many	TRBD1	TRBJ2-7	CASTGQGRWEQYF	TGTGCCAGCACCGGACAGGGCCGATGGGAGCAGTACTTC
TRBV30	few	-	TRBJ2-1	CAWSPDPVIGFNEQFF	TGTGCCTGGAGCCCGGACCCGGTAATAGGGTTCAATGAGCAGTTCTTC
TRBV9	-	-	TRBJ2-1	CASSVAGTYNEQFF	TGTGCCAGCAGCGTAGCCGGAACCTACAATGAGCAGTTCTTC
TRBV20-1	-	TRBD1	TRBJ1-2	CSASGTGGETYYGYTF	TGCAGTGCAAGTGGGACAGGGGGCGAGACCTACTATGGCTACACCTTC
TRBV27	few	-	TRBJ1-2	CASTTDRANYGYTF	TGTGCCAGCACCACGGACCGAGCTAACTATGGCTACACCTTC
TRBV28	few	-	TRBJ2-7	CASSGPPYEQYF	TGTGCCAGCTCGGGACCCCCCTACGAGCAGTACTTC
TRBV7-9	-	-	TRBJ2-3	CASRLGSKRSTDTQYF	TGTGCCAGCAGGCTGGGGTCAAAGAGGAGCACAGATACGCAGTATTTT
TRBV7-9	-	TRBD1	TRBJ1-2	CASSRGGDYGYTF	TGTGCCAGCAGCCGAGGGGGCGACTATGGCTACACCTTC
TRBV6-2/TRBV6-3	few	-	TRBJ2-1	CASSPPGTDEQFF	TGTGCCAGCAGTCCGCCGGGGACGGATGAGCAGTTCTTC
TRBV27	few	-	TRBJ2-1	CASGPAGVIRNEQFF	TGTGCCAGCGGTCCGGCAGGGGTAATTCGCAATGAGCAGTTCTTC
TRBV12-3/TRBV12-4	-	-	TRBJ2-7	CASSSGQGRSYEQYF	TGTGCCAGCAGCTCAGGCCAGGGGCGCTCCTACGAGCAGTACTTC